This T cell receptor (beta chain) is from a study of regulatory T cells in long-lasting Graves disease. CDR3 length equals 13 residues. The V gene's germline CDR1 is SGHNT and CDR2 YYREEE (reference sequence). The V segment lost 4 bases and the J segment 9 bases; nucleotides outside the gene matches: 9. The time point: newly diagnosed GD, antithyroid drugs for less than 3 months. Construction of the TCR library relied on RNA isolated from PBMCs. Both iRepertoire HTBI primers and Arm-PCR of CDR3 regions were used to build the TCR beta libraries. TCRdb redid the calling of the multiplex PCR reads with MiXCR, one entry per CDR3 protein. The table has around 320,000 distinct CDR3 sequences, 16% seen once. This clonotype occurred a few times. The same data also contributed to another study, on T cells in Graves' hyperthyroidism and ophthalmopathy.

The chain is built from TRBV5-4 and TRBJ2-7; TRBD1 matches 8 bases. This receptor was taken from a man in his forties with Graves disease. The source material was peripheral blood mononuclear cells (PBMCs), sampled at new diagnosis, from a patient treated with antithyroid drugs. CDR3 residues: CASSADRATVQYF. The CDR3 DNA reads TGTGCCAGCAGCGCGGACAGGGCTACGGTGCAGTACTTC.